The 25 T cell receptor beta chains reported below all come from one sample, sequenced in a study of neurological immune-mediated disorders (dated by TCRdb to between 2018 and 2021). The protocol used for the library was 5' RACE. TCRdb records Illumina HiSeq 2500 as the sequencer. TCRdb took the public reads, trimmed them with fastp at Q25, ran MiXCR for clone calling and kept in-frame beta chains. One record per CDR3 amino acid sequence lists the most common genes and DNA. For this sample the table gives approximately 52,000 distinct CDR3 sequences, of which around 3.5% were detected only once. The top ten hold 5.5% to 6.5% of the sample. The sequenced material came from PBMCs. These receptors came from a man aged 40-50 years with multiple sclerosis.

The J gene is TRBJ2-3, the V gene TRBV20-1, with 13 bases identical to TRBD2. Per the germline V gene, CDR1 is DFQATT and CDR2 is SNEGSKA (reference sequence). The CDR3 contains 15 residues. V lost 5 bases and J lost 6; bases outside the gene matches: 8. CDR3 sequence (DNA): TGCAGTGCTCTTTGGACTAGCGGGAGTCAGGATACGCAGTATTTT. Its protein product is CSALWTSGSQDTQYF.

This clonotype has a single count. The genes are TRBV7-6 and TRBJ2-7, with D unresolved. This CDR3 comprises 14 residues. V gave up 5 bases and J gave up 6 bases, with 17 bases separating them. Germline V lookup: CDR1 SGHVS, CDR2 FNYEAQ. The CDR3 DNA reads as TGTGCCAGCAGCCCAGAACAGTTTTTGGGCGAGCAGTACTTC. This gives the protein CASSPEQFLGEQYF.

This clonotype was detected ten times or more. The gene calls are TRBV5-6 and TRBJ2-7; TRBD1 might be the D (5 bases). V lost 0 bases and J lost 4, with 11 bases in between. The CDR3 loop spans 14 amino acids. Germline V gene sequence: CDR1 SGHDT, CDR2 YYEEEE. CDR3 in amino acids: CASSLVARAYEQYF. The CDR3 region has the DNA TGTGCCAGCAGCTTGGTGGCCAGGGCTTACGAGCAGTACTTC.

This clonotype was observed many times. The gene calls are TRBV2 and TRBJ1-2; the match to TRBD1 covers 7 bases. Germline V CDR1 and CDR2: SNHLY, FYNNEI. J was trimmed by 4 bases and V by 3 bases; bases with no gene match: 2. The CDR3 has 13 amino acids. The CDR3, as DNA: TGTGCCAGCAGTGATAAGGGGGCCTATGGCTACACCTTC. Translating gives CASSDKGAYGYTF.

This clonotype was picked up many times. The chain uses TRBV24-1 and TRBJ2-2; unclear D gene. CDR1 and CDR2 (germline): KGHDR, SFDVKD. The length of the CDR3 is 14 residues. V lost 3 bases and J 10 bases, leaving 14 bases between the germline ends. CDR3 in amino acids: CATSDAGPTEELFF. Here the CDR3 DNA reads TGTGCCACCAGTGATGCCGGGCCAACGGAGGAGCTGTTTTTT.

There are many counts of this clonotype. The genes are TRBV7-9 and TRBJ1-1; D not resolved. Germline V gene data show CDR1 as SEHNR and CDR2 as FQNEAQ (reference sequence). This CDR3 region has 16 residues. The ends were cut back, 5 bases at V and 4 bases at J, with 20 bases in the middle. Here the CDR3 DNA reads TGTGCCAGCAGCCCACAGCAGACTCTACGCGGCACTGAAGCTTTCTTT. It yields the protein CASSPQQTLRGTEAFF.

This clonotype was recorded many times. This chain connects TRBV12-3 or TRBV12-4 to TRBJ1-2; 7 nucleotides agree with TRBD1. The V and J ends lost 5 bases and 4 bases, in that order; junction bases with no gene match: 7. The CDR3 totals 14 residues. CDR3 nucleotide sequence: TGTGCCAGCAGTATAGGAGGGGGCCCCTATGGCTACACCTTC. Encoded protein: CASSIGGGPYGYTF.

This clonotype showed up many times. The chain joins TRBV6-6 to TRBJ2-7, with TRBD2 identical over 8 bases. V lost 2 bases and J lost 6; bases outside the gene matches: 9. Germline V gene data show CDR1 as MNHNY and CDR2 as SVGAGI (reference sequence). The CDR3 has 15 residues. CDR3: CASSYIPGLVLEQYF. For the CDR3, the DNA is TGTGCCAGCAGTTACATTCCGGGACTAGTCCTCGAGCAGTACTTC.

The sample holds many counts of this clonotype. The chain recombines TRBV20-1 with TRBJ1-5; no clear D. V lost 1 base and J lost 0, with 4 bases in between. Germline CDR1 DFQATT, CDR2 SNEGSKA (reference sequence). This CDR3 is built from 13 residues. CDR3: CSARGDSNQPQHF. CDR3 nucleotide sequence: TGCAGTGCTAGAGGGGATAGCAATCAGCCCCAGCATTTT.

This clonotype was seen repeatedly, ten times or more. This chain connects TRBV28 to TRBJ1-2; TRBD1 is a possible D gene (5 bases). This CDR3 has 15 residues. V lost 3 bases and J 3 bases, leaving 14 bases between the germline ends. CDR1 and CDR2 (germline): MDHEN, SYDVKM. This CDR3 reads CASSFSQGRHYGYTF. CDR3 in DNA: TGTGCCAGCAGTTTTAGTCAGGGACGGCACTATGGCTACACCTTC.

This clonotype came up many times. This CDR3 reads CASSSAAKGTEAFF. The CDR3 DNA follows: TGTGCCAGCAGTTCGGCAGCGAAGGGCACTGAAGCTTTCTTT. The rearrangement links TRBV12-3 or TRBV12-4 to TRBJ1-1; D gene unclear. With 4 bases removed from V and 4 bases from J, the gap between germline ends came to 13 bases. The CDR3 runs 14 residues.

The J gene is TRBJ1-1, the V gene TRBV7-6; a weak D match, TRBD1 (6 bases). Trimming left V 6 bases short and J 2 bases short, with 10 bases between. The V gene's germline CDR1 is SGHVS and CDR2 FNYEAQ. The CDR3 is 13 amino acids. Written as DNA, the CDR3 is TGTGCCAGCAGTGTGGGACAAAACACTGAAGCTTTCTTT. It specifies CASSVGQNTEAFF.

The chain joins TRBV2 to TRBJ2-5, with D possibly called TRBD1 or TRBD2 (5 bases each). With 7 bases removed from V and 5 bases from J, the gap between germline ends came to 23 bases. The CDR3 loop spans 16 amino acids. CDR1 is SNHLY and CDR2 is FYNNEI in the germline V gene. In DNA, the CDR3 is TGTGCCAGCACTGGGGAGCGGACCAAAAAGGGGGAGACCCAGTACTTC. Amino acid sequence: CASTGERTKKGETQYF.

This clonotype was seen more than once but under ten times. The chain couples TRBV18 to TRBJ1-5; D is perhaps TRBD1 (5 bases). This CDR3 is built from 15 residues. V was shortened by 1 base and J by 3 bases, with 10 bases between the two germline ends. Germline CDR1 reads KGHSH; CDR2 reads LQKENI. The CDR3 nucleotides read TGTGCCAGCTCACCACGAGGGGAGATCAATCAGCCCCAGCATTTT. Translated, it gives CASSPRGEINQPQHF. Using reference TRBV18 and TRBJ1-5 for the parts outside the CDR3, the full variable domain is NAGVMQNPRHLVRRRGQEARLRCSPMKGHSHVYWYRQLPEEGLKFMVYLQKENIIDESGMPKERFSAEFPKEGPSILRIQQVVRGDSAAYFCASSPRGEINQPQHFGDGTRLSIL.

In its sample, this clonotype was seen many times. This chain joins TRBV5-1 and TRBJ1-3, with TRBD1 as a possible D gene (6 bases). CDR1 is SGHRS and CDR2 is YFSETQ in the germline V gene. The length of the CDR3 is 15 residues. V was shortened by 4 bases and J by 2 bases, with 13 bases between the two germline ends. The CDR3 bases are TGCGCCAGCAGCGTAGGTGCAGGGGCTGGAAACACCATATATTTT. Protein product: CASSVGAGAGNTIYF.

This clonotype was counted at least ten times. The chain employs TRBV28 and TRBJ2-5; maybe TRBD2 (5 bases). Germline loops: CDR1 MDHEN, CDR2 SYDVKM. The V end was cut by 5 bases, the J end by 6 bases, with 10 bases between. The CDR3 is 12 residues long. CDR3 sequence: CASSTSLQTQYF. CDR3 bases: TGTGCCAGCAGTACTAGTCTGCAGACCCAGTACTTC.

This clonotype was picked up many times. V gene TRBV20-1 combines with J gene TRBJ1-2, with TRBD1 as a possible D gene (6 bases). V dropped 6 bases and J dropped 1 base, with 15 bases sitting between them. Germline CDR1 is DFQATT and CDR2 is SNEGSKA (reference sequence). The CDR3 is 14 residues long. CDR3 sequence: CSAPGRGFNYGYTF. As DNA, the CDR3 is TGCAGTGCGCCCGGCAGGGGATTTAACTATGGCTACACCTTC.

This clonotype has a count of ten or more. This may be a read error, as it is one base from a much larger clone. The chain couples TRBV20-1 to TRBJ2-1; 9 nucleotides match TRBD1. The germline V gene encodes CDR1 DFQATT and CDR2 SNEGSKA (reference sequence). With 2 bases clipped from V and 16 bases from J, the junction kept 9 bases outside the gene matches. The CDR3 runs to 12 residues. CDR3 bases: TGCAGTGCTAGAACCCTCGCGGGACAGGGATTCTTC. It encodes CSARTLAGQGFF.

This clonotype was detected many times. The chain has TRBV10-3 and TRBJ2-1; D may be TRBD2 (6 bases). Germline V gene lookup returns CDR1 ENHRY and CDR2 SYGVKD. Trimming stripped 0 bases from V and 4 bases from J, with 10 bases between. This CDR3 is 15 amino acids long. CDR3: CAISESGGRYNEQFF. As DNA, the CDR3 is TGTGCCATCAGTGAGTCCGGGGGTCGGTACAATGAGCAGTTCTTC.

This clonotype was observed at least ten times. CDR3 sequence: CSARDFRGGGQTGELFF. DNA for the CDR3: TGCAGTGCTAGAGATTTCCGGGGGGGCGGGCAAACCGGGGAGCTGTTTTTT. This rearrangement joins TRBV20-1 to TRBJ2-2, with 8 bases matching TRBD2. V was pared by 0 bases and J by 5 bases, with 11 bases of the junction left unmatched. The germline V gene encodes CDR1 DFQATT and CDR2 SNEGSKA (reference sequence). This CDR3 has 17 residues.

In its sample, this clonotype was seen many times. The rearrangement joins TRBV29-1 to TRBJ2-3; 10 bases are shared with TRBD1. V was clipped by 3 bases and J by 5 bases; unmatched bases: 2. This CDR3 contains 13 residues. Germline values: CDR1 SQVTM, CDR2 ANQGSEA. The CDR3 reads CSVDGQGGDTQYF. DNA of the CDR3: TGCAGCGTTGATGGACAGGGGGGAGATACGCAGTATTTT.

In its sample, this clonotype was seen many times. This chain uses TRBV5-1 with TRBJ2-1; weak D call: TRBD2 (6 bases). Trimming pared 0 bases from V and 7 bases from J, leaving 20 bases between. This CDR3 is built from 17 residues. The germline V gene encodes CDR1 SGHRS and CDR2 YFSETQ. The CDR3 DNA reads TGCGCCAGCAGCTTGGGGGCAGGCGGGGAATCGAGGAATGAGCAGTTCTTC. It encodes CASSLGAGGESRNEQFF.

This clonotype was seen at least ten times. This chain joins TRBV7-3 and TRBJ2-1, with D uncertain. CDR1 SGHTA and CDR2 FQGTGA come from the germline V gene. CDR3 length: 15 residues. The V and J ends lost 1 base and 4 bases respectively, with 11 bases between them. CDR3 protein: CASSLNPDGYNEQFF. The CDR3 region has the DNA TGTGCCAGCAGCTTAAATCCGGACGGATACAATGAGCAGTTCTTC.

Ten or more counts support this clonotype. The V and J genes are TRBV29-1 and TRBJ1-4; 9 bases match TRBD1. V gave up 6 bases and J gave up 5 bases; unmatched junction bases: 10. The CDR3 runs to 15 residues. Germline V lookup: CDR1 SQVTM, CDR2 ANQGSEA. CDR3 protein: CSVGITGQGNEKLFF. CDR3 nucleotide sequence: TGCAGCGTCGGCATAACGGGACAGGGCAATGAAAAACTGTTTTTT.

At least ten counts were recorded for this clonotype. This chain links TRBV6-5 with TRBJ1-1, with 7 positions matching TRBD1. There are 13 residues in the CDR3. CDR1 is MNHEY and CDR2 is SVGAGI in the germline V gene. J gave up 5 bases and V 5 bases, and 5 bases lay outside the gene matches. This chain's CDR3 is CASSTRGGTEAFF. For the CDR3, the DNA is TGTGCCAGCAGTACCAGGGGGGGAACTGAAGCTTTCTTT.